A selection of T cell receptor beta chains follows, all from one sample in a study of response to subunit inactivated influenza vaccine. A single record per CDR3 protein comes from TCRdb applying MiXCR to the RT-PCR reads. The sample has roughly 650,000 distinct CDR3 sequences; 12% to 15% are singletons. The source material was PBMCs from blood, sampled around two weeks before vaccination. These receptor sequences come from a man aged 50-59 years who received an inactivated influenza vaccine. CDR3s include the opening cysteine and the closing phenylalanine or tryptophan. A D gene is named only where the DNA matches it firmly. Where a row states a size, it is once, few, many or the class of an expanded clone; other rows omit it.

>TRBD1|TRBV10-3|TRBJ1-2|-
TGTGCCATCAGCGCCGGGACAGACAACTATGGCTACACCTTC
CAISAGTDNYGYTF
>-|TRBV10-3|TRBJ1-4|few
TGTGCCATCAGTCCGGGGACTTTTGGTGAAAAACTGTTTTTT
CAISPGTFGEKLFF
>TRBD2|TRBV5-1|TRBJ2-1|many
TGCGCCAGCAGCTGGGGGACTAGCGGGACCGGCTACAATGAGCAGTTCTTC
CASSWGTSGTGYNEQFF
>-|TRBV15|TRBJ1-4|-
TGTGCCACCAGCAGAGAGAAGGGACGTCTGGAAAAACTGTTTTTT
CATSREKGRLEKLFF
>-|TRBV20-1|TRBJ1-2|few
TGCAGTGCTAGTCCCGCCACCTATGGCTACACCTTC
CSASPATYGYTF
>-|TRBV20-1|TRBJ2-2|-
TGCAGTGCTAAACTAGGCGGGGAGCTGTTTTTT
CSAKLGGELFF
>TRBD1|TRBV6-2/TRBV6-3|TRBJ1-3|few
TGTGCCAGCAGTTCCATCGGGACAGGCTCCCCTGGAAACACCATATATTTT
CASSSIGTGSPGNTIYF
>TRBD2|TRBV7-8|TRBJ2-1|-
TGTGCCAGCAGCCCGGGGGGGACTTCTGAGCAGTTCTTC
CASSPGGTSEQFF
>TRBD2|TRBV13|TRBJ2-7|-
TGTGCCAGCAGCTTAGACGGGGAGGGCCGAATCGAGCAGTACTTC
CASSLDGEGRIEQYF
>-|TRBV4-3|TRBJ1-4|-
TGCGCCAGCAGCCAAGAGACAGCAACTAATGAAAAACTGTTTTTT
CASSQETATNEKLFF
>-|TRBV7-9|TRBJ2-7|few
TGTGCCAGCATCAGTAGCGGAGGCGAGCAGTACTTC
CASISSGGEQYF
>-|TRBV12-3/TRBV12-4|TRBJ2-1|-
TGTGCCAGCAGTTTGGTTTCAGTTTCGAATGAGCAGTTCTTC
CASSLVSVSNEQFF
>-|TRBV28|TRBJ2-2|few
TGTGCCAGCAGCCCTCCTGGACAGCCCACCGGGGAGCTGTTTTTT
CASSPPGQPTGELFF
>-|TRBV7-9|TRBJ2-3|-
TGTGCCAGTAGACCTCTCCTGAGAGATACGCAGTATTTT
CASRPLLRDTQYF
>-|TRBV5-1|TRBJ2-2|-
TGCGCCAGCGGGGGGACAGCCTCGAACACCGGGGAGCTGTTTTTT
CASGGTASNTGELFF
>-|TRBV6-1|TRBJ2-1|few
TGTGCCAGCAGTGAAGACCGACTAAACTACAATGAGCAGTTCTTC
CASSEDRLNYNEQFF
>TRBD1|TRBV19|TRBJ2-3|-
TGTGCCAGTAGTACCCGCCTGACAGGGCGGGCAGATACGCAGTATTTT
CASSTRLTGRADTQYF
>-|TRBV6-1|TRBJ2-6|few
TGTGCCAGCAGGCAACCAGGTGCTGGGGCCAACGTCCTGACTTTC
CASRQPGAGANVLTF
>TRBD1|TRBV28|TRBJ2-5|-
TGTGCCAGCAAAAAACCGGGACAGGGGATCGTGTACCAAGAGACCCAGTACTTC
CASKKPGQGIVYQETQYF
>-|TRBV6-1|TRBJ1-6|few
TGTGCCAGCAGTCCGGCCCCAGGGACCTATAATTCACCCCTCCACTTT
CASSPAPGTYNSPLHF
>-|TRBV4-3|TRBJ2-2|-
TGCGCCAGCAGCCAAGACCCCCAGCTAGCCGGGGAGCTGTTTTTT
CASSQDPQLAGELFF
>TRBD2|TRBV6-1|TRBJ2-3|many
TGTGCCAGCACAAAATTGGGGGGGACAGATACGCAGTATTTT
CASTKLGGTDTQYF
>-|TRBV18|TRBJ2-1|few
TGTGCCAGCTCGCGGACCTTCAATGAGCAGTTCTTC
CASSRTFNEQFF
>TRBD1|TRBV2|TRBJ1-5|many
TGTGCCAGCAGTGGACAGGGGGCAAGCAATCAGCCCCAGCATTTT
CASSGQGASNQPQHF
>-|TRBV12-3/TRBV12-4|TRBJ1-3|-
TGTGCCAGCAGTCCGACATCGACTGGAAACACCATATATTTT
CASSPTSTGNTIYF
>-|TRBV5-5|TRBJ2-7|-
TGTGCCAGCAGCTTGCGCCTCCTCTCCTACGAGCAGTACTTC
CASSLRLLSYEQYF
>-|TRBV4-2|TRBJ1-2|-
TGTGCCAGCAGCCAAGCGCGAGGGACTAACTATGGCTACACCTTC
CASSQARGTNYGYTF
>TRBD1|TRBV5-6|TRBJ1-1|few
TGTGCCAGCAGCTTGGGACCGGGACAGGGGACGTCTGAAGCTTTCTTT
CASSLGPGQGTSEAFF
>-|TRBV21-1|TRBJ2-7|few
TGTGCCAGCACCTGGACTCCCCCCTACGAGCAGTACTTC
CASTWTPPYEQYF
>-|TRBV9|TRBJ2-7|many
TGTGCCAGCAGCCCGCATGATGTGGGAGGATCCTACGAGCAGTACTTC
CASSPHDVGGSYEQYF
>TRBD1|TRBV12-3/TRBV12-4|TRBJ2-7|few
TGTGCCAGCAGTTTTGCAGGGGGCAACTACGAGCAGTACTTC
CASSFAGGNYEQYF
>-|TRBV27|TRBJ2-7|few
TGTGCCAGCAGTCTCTACAGGTCCGCCGAGCAGTACTTC
CASSLYRSAEQYF
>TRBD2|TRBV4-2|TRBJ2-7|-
TGTGCCAGCAGCCTAGGACTAGCGACGACATTCTCCTACGAGCAGTACTTC
CASSLGLATTFSYEQYF
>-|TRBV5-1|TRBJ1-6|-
TGCGCCAGTTCGACGGGGGGAATTAATAATTCACCCCTCCACTTT
CASSTGGINNSPLHF
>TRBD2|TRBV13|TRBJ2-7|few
TGTGCCAGCAGCTTAGCGGGAGCGGGAGATTACGAGCAGTACTTC
CASSLAGAGDYEQYF
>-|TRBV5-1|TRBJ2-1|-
TGCGCCAGCAGTATTTACAGGGACAATGAGCAGTTCTTC
CASSIYRDNEQFF
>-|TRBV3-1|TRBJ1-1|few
TGTGCCAGCCTCGGGTTAGGGAACACTGAAGCTTTCTTT
CASLGLGNTEAFF
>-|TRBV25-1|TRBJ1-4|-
TGTGCCAGCAGTGAATTAAGGGGAAGCGAAAAACTGTTTTTT
CASSELRGSEKLFF
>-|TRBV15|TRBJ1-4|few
TGTGCCACCAGCAGGGCCCGGTCCGCAACTAATGAAAAACTGTTTTTT
CATSRARSATNEKLFF
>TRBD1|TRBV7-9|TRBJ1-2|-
TGTGCCAGCAGCTTAGTTCCGGACAGGGGTAAAGGCTACACCTTC
CASSLVPDRGKGYTF
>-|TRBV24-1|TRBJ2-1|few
TGTGCCACCAGTGATCCCTTTCCTCGACAGGGAGGCGGCTCCTACAATGAGCAGTTCTTC
CATSDPFPRQGGGSYNEQFF
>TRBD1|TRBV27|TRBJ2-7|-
TGTGCCAGCAGTATCCTGACAGGGGGCAACTACGAGCAGTACTTC
CASSILTGGNYEQYF
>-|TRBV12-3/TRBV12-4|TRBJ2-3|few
TGTGCCAGCAGTTTATATGGCAGGGGCCTGGTTCTGGATACGCAGTATTTT
CASSLYGRGLVLDTQYF
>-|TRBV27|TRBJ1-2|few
TGTGCCAGCAGTTTTTGGCAAAACTATGGCTACACCTTC
CASSFWQNYGYTF
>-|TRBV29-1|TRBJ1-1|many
TGCAGCGTTGCCTCGGCAGGGGAAGCTTTCTTT
CSVASAGEAFF
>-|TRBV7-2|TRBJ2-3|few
TGTGCCAGCAGCTCCTGGGGGGCCACAGATACGCAGTATTTT
CASSSWGATDTQYF
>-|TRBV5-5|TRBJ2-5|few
TGTGCCAGCAGCTTGGCCGAACAGGGTGTTTGGCAAGAGACCCAGTACTTC
CASSLAEQGVWQETQYF
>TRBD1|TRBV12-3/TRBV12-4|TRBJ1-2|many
TGTGCCAGCAGATCGAGTGGACAGGGATGGGGCTACACCTTC
CASRSSGQGWGYTF
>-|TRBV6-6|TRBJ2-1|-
TGTGCCAGCAGTACGGACAGTCCCCAAGAGCAGTTCTTC
CASSTDSPQEQFF
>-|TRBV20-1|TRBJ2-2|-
TGCAGTGCTAGATTAACAGCCCCTAACACCGGGGAGCTGTTTTTT
CSARLTAPNTGELFF
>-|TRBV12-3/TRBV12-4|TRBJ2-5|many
TGTGCCAGCAGCACGGGGGTAGAAGAGACCCAGTACTTC
CASSTGVEETQYF
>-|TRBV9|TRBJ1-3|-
TGTGCCAGCAGCGTAGGGTTAGAGGCTTCTGGAAACACCATATATTTT
CASSVGLEASGNTIYF
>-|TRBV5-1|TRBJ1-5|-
TGCGCCAGCGCTCGGGACGGTACTCGGGGTCAGCCCCAGCATTTT
CASARDGTRGQPQHF
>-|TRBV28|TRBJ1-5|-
TGTGCCAGCACCCGCGGGGTCAATCAGCCCCAGCATTTT
CASTRGVNQPQHF
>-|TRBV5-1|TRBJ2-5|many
TGCGCCAGCAGCTGGCAGATCCAAGAGACCCAGTACTTC
CASSWQIQETQYF
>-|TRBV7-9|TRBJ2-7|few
TGTGCCAGCAGCTTAGATCGCCTAGTACCCTACGAGCAGTACTTC
CASSLDRLVPYEQYF
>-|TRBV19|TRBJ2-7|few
TGTGCCAGTAGAAACCGGGACACCGGCTCCTACGAGCAGTACTTC
CASRNRDTGSYEQYF
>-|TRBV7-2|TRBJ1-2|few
TGTGCCAGCAGCTTAATGGGTGGCTATGGCTACACCTTC
CASSLMGGYGYTF
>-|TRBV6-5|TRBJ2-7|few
TGTGCCAGCAGTTACCCGGGAAGGGCCCTCTACGAGCAGTACTTC
CASSYPGRALYEQYF